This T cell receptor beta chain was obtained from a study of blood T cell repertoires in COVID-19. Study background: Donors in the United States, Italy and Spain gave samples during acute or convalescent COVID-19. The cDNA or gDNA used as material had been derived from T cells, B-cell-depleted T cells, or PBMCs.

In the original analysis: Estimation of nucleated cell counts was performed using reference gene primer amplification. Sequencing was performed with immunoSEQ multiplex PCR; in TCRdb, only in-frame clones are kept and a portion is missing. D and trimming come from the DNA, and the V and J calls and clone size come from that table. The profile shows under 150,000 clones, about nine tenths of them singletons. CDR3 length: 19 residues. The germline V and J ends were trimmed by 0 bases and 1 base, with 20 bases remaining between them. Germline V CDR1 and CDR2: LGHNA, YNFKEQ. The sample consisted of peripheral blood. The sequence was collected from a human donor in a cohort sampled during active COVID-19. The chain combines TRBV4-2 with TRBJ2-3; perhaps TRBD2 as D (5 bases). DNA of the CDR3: TGTGCCAGCAGCCAAGATCTCCCCAGCGGTGCACCCGGCACAGATACGCAGTATTTT. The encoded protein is CASSQDLPSGAPGTDTQYF.